This T cell receptor (beta chain) was identified in a study of CD4 and CD8 cells across lung adenocarcinoma regions. Donors had localized lung adenocarcinoma, a non-small cell lung cancer. This CDR3 contains 13 residues. Germline values: CDR1 MNHNS, CDR2 SASEGT. TCRdb called the PCR reads again in MiXCR, with one record for every CDR3 protein. The table has 10,000 to 15,000 distinct CDR3 sequences, 53% seen once; the top ten hold roughly 33%. Sequencing used CD8+ T cells from the center of a lung tumor. This receptor was taken from a female donor with lung adenocarcinoma. The CD4 and CD8 labels of this study may be unreliable. The V gene is TRBV6-1, the J gene TRBJ2-5; 8 bases fit TRBD1. The closer fit of TRBJ2-7 to the DNA end suggests the J call may be wrong. The CDR3 is CASSPLDRGEQYF. The CDR3 DNA reads TGTGCCAGCAGCCCCCTCGACAGGGGCGAGCAGTACTTC.